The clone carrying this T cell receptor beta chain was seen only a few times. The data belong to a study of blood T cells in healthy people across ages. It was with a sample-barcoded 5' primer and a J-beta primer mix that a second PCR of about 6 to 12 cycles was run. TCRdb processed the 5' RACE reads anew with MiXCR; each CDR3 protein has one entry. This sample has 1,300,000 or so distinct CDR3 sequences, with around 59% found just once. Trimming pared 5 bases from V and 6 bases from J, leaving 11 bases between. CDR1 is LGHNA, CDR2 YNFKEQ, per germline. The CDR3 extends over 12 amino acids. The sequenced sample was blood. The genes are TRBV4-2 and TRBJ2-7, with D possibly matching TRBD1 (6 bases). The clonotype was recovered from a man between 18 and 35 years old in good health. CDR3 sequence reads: CASSSHRAEQYF. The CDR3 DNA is TGTGCCAGCAGCTCCCACAGGGCCGAGCAGTACTTC.